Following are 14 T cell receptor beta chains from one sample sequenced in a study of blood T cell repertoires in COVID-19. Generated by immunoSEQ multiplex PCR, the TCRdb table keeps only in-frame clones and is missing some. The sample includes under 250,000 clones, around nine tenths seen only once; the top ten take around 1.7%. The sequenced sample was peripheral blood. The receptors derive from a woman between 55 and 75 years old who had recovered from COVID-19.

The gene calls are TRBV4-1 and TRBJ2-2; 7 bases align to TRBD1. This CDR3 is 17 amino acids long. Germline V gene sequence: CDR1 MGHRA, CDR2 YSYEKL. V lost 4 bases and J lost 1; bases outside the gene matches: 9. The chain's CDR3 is CASSLIAGTENTGELFF. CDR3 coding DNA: TGCGCCAGCAGCCTTATCGCCGGGACAGAGAACACCGGGGAGCTGTTTTTT.

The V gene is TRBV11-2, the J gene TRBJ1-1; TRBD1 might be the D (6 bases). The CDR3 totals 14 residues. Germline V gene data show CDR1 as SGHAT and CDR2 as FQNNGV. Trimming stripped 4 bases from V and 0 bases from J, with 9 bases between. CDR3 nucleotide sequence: TGTGCCAGCAGCTATGACAGGTTGAACACTGAAGCTTTCTTT. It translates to CASSYDRLNTEAFF.

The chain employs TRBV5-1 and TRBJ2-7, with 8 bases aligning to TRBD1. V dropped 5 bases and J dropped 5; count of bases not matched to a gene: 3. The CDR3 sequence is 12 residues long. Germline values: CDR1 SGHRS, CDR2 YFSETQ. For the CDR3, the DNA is TGCGCCAGCAGTGCACAGGGGGACGAGCAGTACTTC. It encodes CASSAQGDEQYF. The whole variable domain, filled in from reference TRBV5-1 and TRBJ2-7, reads KAGVTQTPRYLIKTRGQQVTLSCSPISGHRSVSWYQQTPGQGLQFLFEYFSETQRNKGNFPGRFSGRQFSNSRSEMNVSTLELGDSALYLCASSAQGDEQYFGPGTRLTVT.

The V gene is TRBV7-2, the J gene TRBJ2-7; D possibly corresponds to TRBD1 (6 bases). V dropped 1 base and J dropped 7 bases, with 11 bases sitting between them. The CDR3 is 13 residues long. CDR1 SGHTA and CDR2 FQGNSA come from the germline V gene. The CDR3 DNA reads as TGTGCCAGCAGCTTAGAGCGGACAGTGGAGCAGTACTTC. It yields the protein CASSLERTVEQYF. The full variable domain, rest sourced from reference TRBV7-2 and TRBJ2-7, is GAGVSQSPSNKVTEKGKDVELRCDPISGHTALYWYRQSLGQGLEFLIYFQGNSAPDKSGLPSDRFSAERTGGSVSTLTIQRTQQEDSAVYLCASSLERTVEQYFGPGTRLTVT.

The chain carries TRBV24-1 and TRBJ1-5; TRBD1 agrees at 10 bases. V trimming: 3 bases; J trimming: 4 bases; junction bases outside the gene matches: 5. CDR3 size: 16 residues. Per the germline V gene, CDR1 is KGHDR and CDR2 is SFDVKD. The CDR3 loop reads CATSDSGTGVNQPQHF. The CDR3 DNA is TGTGCCACCAGTGATAGCGGGACAGGGGTTAATCAGCCCCAGCATTTT.

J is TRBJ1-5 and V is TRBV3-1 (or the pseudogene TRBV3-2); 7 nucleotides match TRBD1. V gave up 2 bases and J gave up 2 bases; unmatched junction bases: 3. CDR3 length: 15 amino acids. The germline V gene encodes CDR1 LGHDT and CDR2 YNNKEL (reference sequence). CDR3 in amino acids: CASSQQGVRNQPQHF. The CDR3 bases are TGTGCCAGCAGCCAACAGGGGGTCCGCAATCAGCCCCAGCATTTT.

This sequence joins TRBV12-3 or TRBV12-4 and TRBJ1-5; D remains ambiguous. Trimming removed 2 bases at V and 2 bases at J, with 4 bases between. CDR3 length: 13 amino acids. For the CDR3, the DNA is TGTGCCAGCAGTTTACAGGGCAATCAGCCCCAGCATTTT. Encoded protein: CASSLQGNQPQHF.

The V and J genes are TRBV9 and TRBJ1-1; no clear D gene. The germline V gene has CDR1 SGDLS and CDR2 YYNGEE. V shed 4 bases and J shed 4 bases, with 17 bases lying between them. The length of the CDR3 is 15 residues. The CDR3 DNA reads TGTGCCAGCAGCCGTAGGAGTCCAACGGGCACTGAAGCTTTCTTT. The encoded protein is CASSRRSPTGTEAFF. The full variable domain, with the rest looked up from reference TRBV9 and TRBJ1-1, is DSGVTQTPKHLITATGQRVTLRCSPRSGDLSVYWYQQSLDQGLQFLIQYYNGEERAKGNILERFSAQQFPDLHSELNLSSLELGDSALYFCASSRRSPTGTEAFFGQGTRLTVV.

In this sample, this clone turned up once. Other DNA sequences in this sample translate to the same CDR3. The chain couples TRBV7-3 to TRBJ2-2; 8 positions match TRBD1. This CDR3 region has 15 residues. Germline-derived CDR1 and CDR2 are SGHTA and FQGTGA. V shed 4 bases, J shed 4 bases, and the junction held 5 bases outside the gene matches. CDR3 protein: CASSSGTGGTGELFF. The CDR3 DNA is TGTGCCAGCAGCTCCGGGACAGGAGGCACCGGGGAGCTGTTTTTT.

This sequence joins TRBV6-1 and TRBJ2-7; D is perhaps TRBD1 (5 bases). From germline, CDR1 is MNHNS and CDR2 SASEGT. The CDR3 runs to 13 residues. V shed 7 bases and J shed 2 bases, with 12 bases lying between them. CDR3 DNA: TGTGCCAGCATCCGCTTGGGGCCCTACGAGCAGTACTTC. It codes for CASIRLGPYEQYF.

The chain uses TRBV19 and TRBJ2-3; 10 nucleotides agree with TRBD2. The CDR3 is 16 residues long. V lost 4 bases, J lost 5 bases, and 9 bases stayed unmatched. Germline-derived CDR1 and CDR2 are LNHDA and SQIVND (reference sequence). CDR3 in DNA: TGTGCCAGTAGTACCGAGCGGGGGGGCGGGCGAGATACGCAGTATTTT. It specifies CASSTERGGGRDTQYF. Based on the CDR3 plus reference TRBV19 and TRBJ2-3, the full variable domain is DGGITQSPKYLFRKEGQNVTLSCEQNLNHDAMYWYRQDPGQGLRLIYYSQIVNDFQKGDIAEGYSVSREKKESFPLTVTSAQKNPTAFYLCASSTERGGGRDTQYFGPGTRLTVL.

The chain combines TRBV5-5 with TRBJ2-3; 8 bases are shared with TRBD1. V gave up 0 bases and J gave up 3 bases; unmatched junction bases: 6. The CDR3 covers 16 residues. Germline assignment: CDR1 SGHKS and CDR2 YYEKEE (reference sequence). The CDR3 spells CASSLGRTGNTDTQYF. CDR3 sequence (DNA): TGTGCCAGCAGCTTGGGAAGGACAGGGAATACAGATACGCAGTATTTT.

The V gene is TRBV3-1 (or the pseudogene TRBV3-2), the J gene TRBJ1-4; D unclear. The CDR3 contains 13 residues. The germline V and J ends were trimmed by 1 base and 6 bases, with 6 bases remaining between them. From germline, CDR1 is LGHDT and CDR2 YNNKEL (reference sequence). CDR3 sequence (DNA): TGTGCCAGCAGCCAAGCGGGAGATGAAAAACTGTTTTTT. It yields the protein CASSQAGDEKLFF.

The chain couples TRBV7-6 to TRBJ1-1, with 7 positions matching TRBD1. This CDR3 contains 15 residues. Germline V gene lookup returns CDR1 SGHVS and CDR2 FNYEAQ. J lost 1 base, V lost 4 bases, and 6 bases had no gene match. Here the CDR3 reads CASSSQQGKNTEAFF. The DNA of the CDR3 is TGTGCCAGCAGCTCTCAACAGGGGAAGAACACTGAAGCTTTCTTT.